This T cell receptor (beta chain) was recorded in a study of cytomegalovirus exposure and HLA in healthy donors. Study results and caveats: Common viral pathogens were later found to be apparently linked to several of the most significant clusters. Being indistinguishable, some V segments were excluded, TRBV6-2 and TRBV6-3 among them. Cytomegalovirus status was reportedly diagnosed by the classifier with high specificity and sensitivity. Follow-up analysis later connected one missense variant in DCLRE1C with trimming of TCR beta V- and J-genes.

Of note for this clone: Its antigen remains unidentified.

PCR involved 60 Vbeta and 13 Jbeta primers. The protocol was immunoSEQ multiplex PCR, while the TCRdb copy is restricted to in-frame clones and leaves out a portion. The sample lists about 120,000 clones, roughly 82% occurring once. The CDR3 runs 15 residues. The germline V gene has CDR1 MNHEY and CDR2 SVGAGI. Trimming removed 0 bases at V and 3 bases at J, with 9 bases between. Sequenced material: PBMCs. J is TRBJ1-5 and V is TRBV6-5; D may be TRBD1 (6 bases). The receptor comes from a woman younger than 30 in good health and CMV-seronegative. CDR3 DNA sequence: TGTGCCAGCAGTTACTCGAGGACAGACAATCAGCCCCAGCATTTT. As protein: CASSYSRTDNQPQHF.